Listed below are T cell receptor beta chains from one sample, sequenced in a study of T cells after posttransplantation cyclophosphamide. Sequencing used immunoSEQ multiplex PCR; TCRdb keeps in-frame clones, though not all of them. This sample shows 23,000 or so clones and no singletons; less than 2% rests with the ten largest. This material consisted of PBMCs, taken after allogeneic stem cell transplant with posttransplant cyclophosphamide. The source is a male patient between 18 and 35 years old who received an allogeneic stem cell transplant from a related donor, was CMV-positive, and had no GVHD. Some T cells may be transferred from the graft donor. The CDR3 runs from the conserved cysteine through the conserved F or W. The D gene is left open where the match is weak. Size is stated for part of the rows, as once, few or many counts, or as a class when the clone is expanded.

>many|TRBV28|TRBJ1-2|.
CASSLPGQSNYGYTF
TGTGCCAGCAGTCTTCCGGGACAATCTAACTATGGCTACACCTTC
>many|TRBV28|TRBJ2-7|TRBD1
CASSLPPPGQGKYEQYF
TGTGCCAGCAGTTTACCGCCACCGGGACAGGGGAAATACGAGCAGTACTTC
>many|TRBV13|TRBJ2-1|TRBD1
CASSGQGAEYNEQFF
TGTGCCAGCAGCGGACAGGGGGCAGAGTACAATGAGCAGTTCTTC
>many|TRBV6-5|TRBJ2-1|TRBD2
CASSPVSGSVNEQFF
TGTGCCAGCAGCCCCGTGAGCGGGAGTGTCAATGAGCAGTTCTTC
>.|TRBV7-7|TRBJ2-5|TRBD1
CASSLSQGARETQYF
TGTGCCAGCAGCTTAAGTCAGGGGGCGCGGGAGACCCAGTACTTC
>many|TRBV7-2|TRBJ2-7|TRBD2
CASRLGLAGDEQYF
TGTGCCAGCCGCTTGGGACTAGCGGGAGACGAGCAGTACTTC
>many|TRBV5-4|TRBJ2-1|TRBD1
CASSFRDRAYNEQFF
TGTGCCAGCAGCTTCCGGGACAGGGCCTACAATGAGCAGTTCTTC
>many|TRBV4-2|TRBJ1-5|.
CASSQDPTVGGNSNQPQHF
TGTGCCAGCAGCCAAGATCCGACTGTGGGGGGAAATAGCAATCAGCCCCAGCATTTT
>many|TRBV4-2|TRBJ1-4|TRBD1
CASSQEWGQGLGKLFF
TGTGCCAGCAGCCAAGAATGGGGACAGGGGTTGGGGAAACTGTTTTTT
>many|TRBV14|TRBJ2-3|.
CASSHGGKRDTQYF
TGTGCCAGCAGCCATGGGGGGAAGAGAGATACGCAGTATTTT
>many|TRBV7-9|TRBJ2-7|TRBD2
CASSPVSLAVYEQYF
TGTGCCAGCAGCCCCGTCAGCCTAGCGGTTTACGAGCAGTACTTC
>many|TRBV5-1|TRBJ1-2|TRBD1
CASSSPPGQGAYGYTF
TGCGCCAGCAGTTCTCCTCCGGGACAGGGGGCCTATGGCTACACCTTC
>many|TRBV2|TRBJ2-1|.
CASSEEVPRDEQFF
TGTGCCAGCAGTGAAGAGGTCCCCAGGGATGAGCAGTTCTTC
>many|TRBV7-3|TRBJ2-2|.
CASSKGAGWTGELFF
TGTGCCAGCAGCAAAGGAGCAGGGTGGACCGGGGAGCTGTTTTTT
>many|TRBV2|TRBJ2-3|.
CASSGAGQGTDTQYF
TGTGCCAGCAGTGGAGCGGGGCAGGGGACAGATACGCAGTATTTT
>many|TRBV4-1|TRBJ2-4|.
CASSQGPTPLAKNIQYF
TGCGCCAGCAGCCAAGGACCGACACCGCTAGCCAAAAACATTCAGTACTTC
>many|TRBV2|TRBJ2-3|.
CASIRFGHRTTDTQYF
TGTGCCAGCATAAGATTCGGGCACAGGACCACAGATACGCAGTATTTT
>many|TRBV28|TRBJ1-2|TRBD1
CASKIQQGTSYGYTF
TGTGCCAGCAAAATACAACAGGGGACAAGCTATGGCTACACCTTC